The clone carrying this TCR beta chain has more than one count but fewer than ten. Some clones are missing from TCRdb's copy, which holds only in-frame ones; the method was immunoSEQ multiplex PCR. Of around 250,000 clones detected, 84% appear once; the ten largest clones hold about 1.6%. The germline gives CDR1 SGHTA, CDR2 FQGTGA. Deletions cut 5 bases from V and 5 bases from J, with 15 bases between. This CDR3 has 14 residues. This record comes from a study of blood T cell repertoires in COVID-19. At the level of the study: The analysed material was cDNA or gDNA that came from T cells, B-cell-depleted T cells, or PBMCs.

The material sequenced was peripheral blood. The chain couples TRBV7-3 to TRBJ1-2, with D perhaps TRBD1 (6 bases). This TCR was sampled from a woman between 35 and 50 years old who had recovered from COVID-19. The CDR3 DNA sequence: TGTGCCAGCAGCCTCGGGGCAGGGGATTATGGCTACACCTTC. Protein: CASSLGAGDYGYTF.